This T cell receptor beta chain was obtained from a study of T-cell reconstitution after alpha-beta-depleted transplantation in children. Using unique molecular identifiers, the investigators prepared the TCRbeta library. Each CDR3 protein is one row after TCRdb ran MiXCR on the PCR reads. This table holds just over 350,000 distinct CDR3 sequences, 10% to 15% found once. This clonotype was observed a few times. The CDR3 covers 13 residues. Germline V gene data show CDR1 as SGHTA and CDR2 as FQGNSA. Trimming shortened V by 3 bases and J by 9 bases, and 12 bases separated the two germline ends. Sample: PBMCs, taken from the stem cell graft. The rearrangement uses TRBV7-2 and TRBJ2-1, with D maybe TRBD1 (8 bases). The sequence was obtained from a human donor who donated a stem cell graft to a child with Fanconi anemia. Here the CDR3 DNA reads TGTGCCAGCAGCTTGGACAGGGAGGGTGAGCAGTTCTTC. Amino acid sequence: CASSLDREGEQFF.